The subject of this entry is one T cell receptor beta chain. Original processing methods: Reference gene primer amplification gave estimated nucleated cell counts. Clones were sequenced by immunoSEQ multiplex PCR, and TCRdb holds only the in-frame ones, with some missing. V and J calls and clone size are as listed in that table; D and trimming were resolved from the DNA. The repertoire holds 100,000 to 150,000 clones, with roughly 88% as singletons. This sample was taken from a study of blood T cell repertoires in COVID-19. Study details: Collection of acute and convalescent COVID-19 samples took place in the United States, Italy and Spain. Sources were T cells, B-cell-depleted T cells, or PBMCs; the material itself was cDNA or gDNA.

Per the germline V gene, CDR1 is SGHTA and CDR2 is FQGNSA. V lost 5 bases, J lost 3 bases, and 9 bases stayed unmatched. The CDR3 extends over 16 amino acids. J is TRBJ2-7 and V is TRBV7-2; 11 bases map to TRBD1. Sequenced input: peripheral blood. This TCR derives from a middle-aged man with acute or convalescent COVID-19. The DNA of the CDR3 is TGTGCCAGCAGCGCGAGGACAGGGGGCCTAGTCTACGAGCAGTACTTC. Amino acids: CASSARTGGLVYEQYF.